This TCR beta chain was sequenced during a study of cytomegalovirus exposure and HLA in healthy donors. Study observations and caveats: V- and J-gene trimming of TCR beta was linked (in a later analysis) to a missense DCLRE1C variant. Exclusion applied to some V segments, including TRBV6-2 and TRBV6-3, as they were indistinguishable. The study flagged some 170 TCR beta chains as cytomegalovirus-associated. The study assumed roughly uniform donor sequencing depth for presence/absence analyses.

Trimming cost V 3 bases and J 10 bases, with 15 bases left between them. This CDR3 contains 13 residues. Germline V CDR1 and CDR2: SGHVS, FQNEAQ. Amplification used 60 Vbeta primers and 13 Jbeta primers. Here immunoSEQ multiplex PCR was the method, and the copy in TCRdb shows in-frame clones only, minus some. The table records 100,000 to 150,000 clones, over 60% of them present only once. As to this clone: Its antigen is as yet unknown.

Source material: PBMCs. The receptor comes from a man aged 60-69 years in good health and CMV-seropositive. The V and J genes are TRBV7-8 and TRBJ1-1; D is possibly TRBD1 (6 bases). Here the CDR3 reads CASSLGQQKSAFF. The CDR3 coding sequence is TGTGCCAGCAGCTTGGGACAACAAAAATCAGCTTTCTTT.